Following are 10 T cell receptor beta chains from one sample sequenced in a study of shared clonotypes between healthy human individuals. Naive CD8 isolation took CD45RO-negative cells positively selected for CCR7 and excluded terminally differentiated effector memory CD45RA+ cells. Repertoires were generated with immunoSEQ multiplex PCR, while TCRdb's copy carries only in-frame clones and drops some. The sample lists roughly 650,000 clones; roughly 96% were seen once. Sequenced material: naive CD8+ T cells sorted from blood. The receptor source for this set is a young woman in good health.

In its sample, this clone was seen once. V usage is TRBV7-9 and J usage is TRBJ1-4; D is unclear. Deletions cut 1 base from V and 7 bases from J, with 10 bases between. The germline gives CDR1 SEHNR, CDR2 FQNEAQ (reference sequence). The CDR3 is 14 residues long. The CDR3 region is CASSLETGGEKLFF. The CDR3 bases are TGTGCCAGCAGCTTAGAGACGGGTGGTGAAAAACTGTTTTTT.

This rearrangement joins TRBV9 to TRBJ2-1; tentative D call: TRBD1 (6 bases). Germline V gene lookup returns CDR1 SGDLS and CDR2 YYNGEE. This CDR3 spans 13 amino acids. Trimming cost V 0 bases and J 9 bases, with 10 bases left between them. This CDR3 is CASSVGGGSEQFF. The CDR3 DNA is TGTGCCAGCAGCGTAGGTGGGGGCAGTGAGCAGTTCTTC.

Note on this clone: Additional DNA sequences in this sample encode the identical CDR3. This chain links TRBV11-3 with TRBJ2-2; the D is unclear. The ends were cut back, 5 bases at V and 1 base at J, with 5 bases in the middle. Germline CDR1 and CDR2: SGHNT and YENEEA. The CDR3 runs to 13 residues. The DNA of the CDR3 is TGTGCCAGCAGCCCAGAGAACACCGGGGAGCTGTTTTTT. This encodes CASSPENTGELFF.

The chain employs TRBV14 and TRBJ2-1; TRBD2 agrees at 9 bases. The V and J ends lost 2 bases and 8 bases, in that order; junction bases with no gene match: 10. Germline values: CDR1 SGHDN, CDR2 FVKESK. The CDR3 runs to 16 residues. CDR3 nucleotide sequence: TGTGCCAGCAGCCAACCACGTAGCGGGAGTTTCGATGAGCAGTTCTTC. Translated: CASSQPRSGSFDEQFF. Variable domain in full (rest from reference TRBV14 and TRBJ2-1): EAGVTQFPSHSVIEKGQTVTLRCDPISGHDNLYWYRRVMGKEIKFLLHFVKESKQDESGMPNNRFLAERTGGTYSTLKVQPAELEDSGVYFCASSQPRSGSFDEQFFGPGTRLTVL.

CDR3 region: CASSQVSIGEQFF. CDR3 DNA: TGCGCCAGCAGCCAAGTCTCCATCGGTGAGCAGTTCTTC. V is TRBV4-1 and J is TRBJ2-1; D ambiguous. The CDR3 totals 13 residues. Trimming took off 1 base at V and 9 bases at J, with 10 bases between the two ends. Germline values: CDR1 MGHRA, CDR2 YSYEKL.

This clone was seen only a few times. This rearrangement joins TRBV19 to TRBJ1-1; D not resolved. V lost 8 bases and J 3 bases, leaving 7 bases between the germline ends. Germline V gene lookup returns CDR1 LNHDA and CDR2 SQIVND (reference sequence). This CDR3 contains 11 residues. The CDR3 loop is CASLLYTEAFF. The CDR3 DNA reads TGTGCCAGTCTCCTCTACACTGAAGCTTTCTTT.

The chain uses TRBV7-8 and TRBJ2-7, with D unclear. The CDR3 extends over 11 amino acids. V shed 8 bases and J shed 1 base, with 6 bases lying between them. Per germline, CDR1 SGHVS and CDR2 FQNEAQ. The CDR3: CASQSSYEQYF. As DNA, the CDR3 is TGTGCCAGCCAGAGTTCCTACGAGCAGTACTTC.

The chain links TRBV10-1 to TRBJ2-1; 8 bases align to TRBD1. The CDR3 contains 17 residues. Germline trimming cut 0 bases from V and 5 bases from J; bases unmatched to any gene: 9. Germline CDR1 WNHNN, CDR2 SYGVQD (reference sequence). The CDR3 DNA reads TGCGCCAGCAGTGAGTCCCCTCCAGGGGGCGAGGACAATGAGCAGTTCTTC. It translates to CASSESPPGGEDNEQFF.

The CDR3 sequence is CARSGRTF. CDR3 nucleotide sequence: TGTGCCAGGTCGGGTCGCACCTTC. This rearrangement joins TRBV6-1 to TRBJ1-2; D not certain. CDR3 length equals 8 residues. The V end was cut by 9 bases, the J end by 13 bases, with 9 bases between. CDR1 is MNHNS and CDR2 is SASEGT in the germline V gene.

This sequence joins TRBV19 and TRBJ2-3, with 8 bases matching TRBD1. The CDR3 runs to 15 residues. Germline V gene lookup returns CDR1 LNHDA and CDR2 SQIVND (reference sequence). J gave up 0 bases and V 6 bases, and 5 bases lay outside the gene matches. The CDR3 spells CASRRRDRSTDTQYF. The CDR3 DNA reads TGTGCCAGTAGGCGCCGGGACAGGAGCACAGATACGCAGTATTTT. Variable domain in full (rest from reference TRBV19 and TRBJ2-3): DGGITQSPKYLFRKEGQNVTLSCEQNLNHDAMYWYRQDPGQGLRLIYYSQIVNDFQKGDIAEGYSVSREKKESFPLTVTSAQKNPTAFYLCASRRRDRSTDTQYFGPGTRLTVL.